Included here is one T cell receptor beta chain sequence, with context. The source of the sample is a study of blood T cell repertoires in COVID-19. Background on the study: The cDNA or gDNA used as material had been derived from T cells, B-cell-depleted T cells, or PBMCs.

Authors' processing steps: The assay estimated nucleated cells by amplifying reference gene primers. Generated by immunoSEQ multiplex PCR, the TCRdb table keeps only in-frame clones and is missing some. V, J and clone size reflect that table, while D and trimming were determined from the DNA. The sample yields some 240,000 clones, 82% seen once. This clonotype was obtained from a woman aged 55-69 years with active or convalescent COVID-19. The sample comprised peripheral blood.

DNA for the CDR3: TGTGCCAGCAGTTACGCCCGAGGCCGCAATCAGCCCCAGCATTTT. Translating it yields CASSYARGRNQPQHF. The rearrangement uses TRBV6-2 or TRBV6-3 and TRBJ1-5; D gene ambiguous. The V and J ends lost 2 bases and 2 bases respectively, with 10 bases between them. The CDR3 has 15 amino acids. Germline loops: CDR1 MNHEY, CDR2 SVGEGT.